This is a list of T cell receptor beta chains from one sample in a study of identical twins. TCRdb reanalysed the 5' RACE reads using MiXCR and keeps one entry per CDR3 protein. The sample lists roughly 720,000 distinct CDR3 sequences, around a sixth occurring once. This sample also appeared in a second study, on T cells expressing NK-cell markers.

The sample was PBMCs. The source is a woman under 30 in good health. Each CDR3 is given with its conserved first and last residue. The D gene is left open where the match is weak. Clone size, where shown, is once, few, many, or a class for clones that have expanded.

j_call v_call d_call clone_size cdr3_aa cdr3_nt
TRBJ1-5 TRBV15 TRBD1 . CATVLDRGHAQPQHF TGTGCCACGGTTTTGGACAGGGGGCACGCTCAGCCCCAGCATTTT
TRBJ2-2 TRBV29-1 TRBD2 few CSVSSSGSMVGELFF TGCAGCGTGTCATCTAGCGGGAGTATGGTCGGGGAGCTGTTTTTT
TRBJ1-2 TRBV12-3/TRBV12-4 . many CASSGDDYGYTF TGTGCCAGCAGTGGGGATGACTATGGCTACACCTTC
TRBJ1-3 TRBV15 . . CATSSPDSSSGNTIYF TGTGCCACCAGCAGTCCGGACAGCAGCTCTGGAAACACCATATATTTT
TRBJ2-6 TRBV24-1 . . CATSDASGANVLTF TGTGCCACCAGTGACGCCTCTGGGGCCAACGTCCTGACTTTC
TRBJ1-1 TRBV5-1 . few CASQQDPSTNTEAFF TGCGCCAGTCAACAGGATCCATCAACGAACACTGAAGCTTTCTTT
TRBJ2-1 TRBV20-1 . . CSASGSTSYNEQFF TGCAGTGCTAGCGGGAGTACGTCCTACAATGAGCAGTTCTTC
TRBJ2-3 TRBV10-3 . . CAIGGRRPTDTQYF TGTGCCATCGGCGGGCGGAGGCCCACAGATACGCAGTATTTT
TRBJ2-7 TRBV5-1 . . CASSPIVGGSYEQYF TGCGCCAGCAGCCCGATAGTCGGCGGCAGCTACGAGCAGTACTTC
TRBJ2-2 TRBV6-2/TRBV6-3 . . CASSYGTLNTGELFF TGTGCCAGCAGTTACGGTACTCTGAACACCGGGGAGCTGTTTTTT
TRBJ2-1 TRBV5-6 . few CASSFYPLDEQFF TGTGCCAGCAGCTTTTACCCCCTCGATGAGCAGTTCTTC
TRBJ2-5 TRBV12-3/TRBV12-4 TRBD1 few CASRSLTGYQETQYF TGTGCCAGCAGGTCACTGACAGGGTACCAAGAGACCCAGTACTTC
TRBJ1-1 TRBV7-8 TRBD1 . CASSRDRGPNTEAFF TGTGCCAGCAGCCGAGACAGGGGGCCGAACACTGAAGCTTTCTTT
TRBJ1-2 TRBV5-1 TRBD1 . CASSTGTGDYGYTF TGCGCCAGCAGTACCGGGACAGGAGACTATGGCTACACCTTC
TRBJ1-6 TRBV5-1 TRBD1 few CASSLGQGENSPLHF TGCGCCAGCAGCTTGGGACAGGGGGAAAATTCACCCCTCCACTTT
TRBJ1-2 TRBV6-1 . . CASRQVNYGYTF TGTGCCAGCAGACAGGTGAATTATGGCTACACCTTC
TRBJ2-4 TRBV5-1 TRBD1 many CASSQGDISFNIQYF TGCGCCAGCAGCCAGGGGGACATCTCCTTTAACATTCAGTACTTC
TRBJ1-1 TRBV7-9 . few CASSLKDRNTEAFF TGTGCCAGCAGCTTAAAGGACAGGAACACTGAAGCTTTCTTT
TRBJ2-6 TRBV4-3 . . CASSYRSGANVLTF TGCGCCAGCAGCTATAGATCTGGGGCCAACGTCCTGACTTTC
TRBJ2-1 TRBV20-1 . few CSARDRGGPQFF TGCAGTGCTAGAGATCGTGGGGGACCTCAGTTCTTC
TRBJ2-2 TRBV11-2 TRBD2 . CASSTLGGLAGSGELFF TGTGCCAGCAGCACCTTGGGGGGACTAGCGGGATCCGGGGAGCTGTTTTTT
TRBJ2-7 TRBV4-2 . . CASSRTGGLPNSYYEQYF TGTGCCAGCAGCCGCACCGGCGGGCTCCCTAATTCTTACTACGAGCAGTACTTC
TRBJ2-7 TRBV9 . few CASSVTSGQSYEQYF TGTGCCAGCAGCGTAACGTCCGGACAGTCCTACGAGCAGTACTTC
TRBJ2-7 TRBV3-1 TRBD2 . CASSAPGPGGEQYF TGTGCCAGCAGCGCCCCGGGGCCGGGGGGCGAGCAGTACTTC
TRBJ2-3 TRBV29-1 . few CSPRRDTQYF TGCAGCCCCCGGCGAGATACGCAGTATTTT
TRBJ2-5 TRBV7-7 . few CASSLAIQETQYF TGTGCTAGCAGCTTGGCGATACAAGAGACCCAGTACTTC
TRBJ2-6 TRBV6-5 . many CASSFRGSGANVLTF TGTGCCAGCAGTTTTAGGGGATCTGGGGCCAACGTCCTGACTTTC
TRBJ2-1 TRBV6-4 TRBD2 few CASGEQAGVGEQFF TGTGCCAGCGGAGAGCAAGCGGGAGTAGGAGAGCAGTTCTTC
TRBJ2-3 TRBV10-3 TRBD1 few CAISESTGSTQYF TGTGCCATCAGTGAGTCGACAGGGAGTACGCAGTATTTT
TRBJ2-5 TRBV4-1 TRBD1 . CASSQDPGTGQETQYF TGCGCCAGCAGCCAAGATCCCGGGACAGGCCAAGAGACCCAGTACTTC
TRBJ1-1 TRBV5-1 . . CASSFTRDTEAFF TGCGCCAGCAGCTTTACACGAGACACTGAAGCTTTCTTT
TRBJ2-7 TRBV6-5 . . CASSYSKGGIYEQYF TGTGCCAGCAGTTACTCGAAGGGGGGGATCTACGAGCAGTACTTC
TRBJ1-1 TRBV12-3/TRBV12-4 . many CASGVNTEAFF TGTGCCAGCGGGGTGAACACTGAAGCTTTCTTT
TRBJ1-6 TRBV6-5 TRBD1 many CASSYSGTGEPPLHF TGTGCCAGCAGTTACTCGGGGACAGGGGAACCACCCCTCCACTTT
TRBJ2-1 TRBV20-1 . . CSAIGDDNEQFF TGCAGTGCTATCGGGGATGACAATGAGCAGTTCTTC
TRBJ2-3 TRBV20-1 . . CSAVFAPHTDTQYF TGCAGTGCCGTATTTGCTCCGCACACAGATACGCAGTATTTT
TRBJ2-2 TRBV7-2 . few CASSPSYAHTGELFF TGTGCCAGCAGCCCCTCATACGCGCACACCGGGGAGCTGTTTTTT
TRBJ2-2 TRBV5-6 . . CASSYVLLGNTGELFF TGTGCCAGCAGCTATGTACTACTGGGGAACACCGGGGAGCTGTTTTTT
TRBJ2-3 TRBV14 . few CASGDGRADTQYF TGTGCCAGCGGTGATGGGAGAGCAGATACGCAGTATTTT
TRBJ2-7 TRBV7-9 . . CASRRLGVGYEQYF TGTGCCAGCAGGAGATTAGGGGTCGGTTACGAGCAGTACTTC
TRBJ2-7 TRBV5-1 TRBD2 few CASSLRPSGGKNSYEQYF TGCGCCAGCAGCCTGAGGCCTAGCGGGGGGAAAAACTCCTACGAGCAGTACTTC
TRBJ2-2 TRBV7-9 . few CASSSPERYTGELFF TGTGCCAGCAGCAGCCCAGAACGTTACACCGGGGAGCTGTTTTTT
TRBJ2-1 TRBV12-3/TRBV12-4 . many CASRSGTTTYNEQFF TGTGCCAGCAGATCCGGGACAACGACCTACAATGAGCAGTTCTTC
TRBJ1-6 TRBV12-3/TRBV12-4 . few CASSSGDRNSPLHF TGTGCCAGCAGTTCAGGGGACCGTAATTCACCCCTCCACTTT
TRBJ2-7 TRBV5-1 TRBD1 . CASSQRTGQLYEQYF TGCGCCAGCAGCCAACGCACGGGACAGCTCTACGAGCAGTACTTC
TRBJ2-7 TRBV14 . . CASSQDIRAPPFDEQYF TGTGCCAGCAGCCAAGATATCAGGGCACCTCCTTTTGACGAGCAGTACTTC
TRBJ1-6 TRBV12-3/TRBV12-4 TRBD1 . CASSSPRDRVTNSPLHF TGTGCCAGCAGTTCGCCCCGGGACAGGGTAACGAATTCACCCCTCCACTTT
TRBJ2-3 TRBV20-1 . few CSAPRDRNTDTQYF TGCAGTGCCCCCCGAGACAGGAACACAGATACGCAGTATTTT
TRBJ2-7 TRBV10-3 TRBD1 few CAISGWGQGAEQYF TGTGCCATCAGTGGTTGGGGACAGGGTGCCGAGCAGTACTTC
TRBJ2-3 TRBV7-9 . . CASSLRDFTDTQYF TGTGCCAGCAGCTTAAGAGACTTCACAGATACGCAGTATTTT
TRBJ1-4 TRBV20-1 . . CSARQGKEKLFF TGCAGTGCTAGACAGGGAAAAGAAAAACTGTTTTTT
TRBJ2-7 TRBV10-2 TRBD2 few CASREGLAGYEQYF TGCGCCAGCAGGGAAGGACTAGCGGGTTACGAGCAGTACTTC
TRBJ1-3 TRBV12-3/TRBV12-4 TRBD1 few CASSYGQAGNTIYF TGTGCCAGCAGTTACGGACAGGCTGGAAACACCATATATTTT
TRBJ2-3 TRBV7-2 TRBD1 few CAGANRGADTQYF TGTGCCGGAGCCAACAGGGGGGCAGATACGCAGTATTTT
TRBJ1-6 TRBV19 . few CASSIHGQINSPLHF TGTGCCAGTAGTATACATGGCCAGATTAATTCACCCCTCCACTTT
TRBJ1-3 TRBV20-1 . . CSATNLNTIYF TGCAGTGCTACGAACCTTAACACCATATATTTT
TRBJ2-1 TRBV9 TRBD2 . CASSVDSSGIVNEQFF TGTGCCAGCAGCGTAGATTCTAGCGGGATTGTGAATGAGCAGTTCTTC
TRBJ1-1 TRBV12-3/TRBV12-4 TRBD1 few CASSLETGKEAFF TGTGCCAGCAGTTTGGAGACAGGGAAAGAAGCTTTCTTT